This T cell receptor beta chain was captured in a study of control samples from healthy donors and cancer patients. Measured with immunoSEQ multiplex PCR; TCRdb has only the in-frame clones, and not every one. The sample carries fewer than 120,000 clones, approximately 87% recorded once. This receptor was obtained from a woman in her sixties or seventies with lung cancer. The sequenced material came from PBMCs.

The CDR3 sequence: CASSRGTPQEKNIQYF. CDR3 in DNA: TGTGCCAGCAGCCGCGGGACTCCCCAGGAAAAAAACATTCAGTACTTC. The rearrangement joins TRBV5-4 to TRBJ2-4, with TRBD2 as a possible D gene (6 bases). CDR1 is SGHNT, CDR2 YYREEE, per germline (reference sequence). V lost 4 bases and J lost 4, with 18 bases in between. The CDR3 is 16 amino acids. Filled out from reference TRBV5-4 and TRBJ2-4, the complete variable domain reads ETGVTQSPTHLIKTRGQQVTLRCSSQSGHNTVSWYQQALGQGPQFIFQYYREEENGRGNFPPRFSGLQFPNYSSELNVNALELDDSALYLCASSRGTPQEKNIQYFGAGTRLSVL.